The T cell receptor (beta chain) described here comes from a study of T-cell reconstitution after alpha-beta-depleted transplantation in children. This clonotype was counted only a few times. Its antigen is not known. Researchers prepared the TCRbeta library using unique molecular identifiers, the study reports. TCRdb ran MiXCR on the PCR reads and lists one entry per CDR3 protein. The sample yields 150,000 to 250,000 distinct CDR3 sequences, about 6% seen once. Study-wide results and caveats: It was reported that alpha-beta T cells came from several hundred expanded graft clones (about two months after transplant).

J lost 3 bases, V lost 3 bases, and 8 bases had no gene match. The CDR3 loop spans 15 amino acids. Germline CDR1 is LGHNA and CDR2 is YNFKEQ. This clonotype was obtained from a girl in the first two years of life with combined immunodeficiency, due to receive a stem cell transplant. This sequence joins TRBV4-2 and TRBJ2-7, with 7 bases lining up with TRBD2. The material sequenced was PBMCs, taken before TCRalphabeta/CD19-depleted stem cell transplant. Here the CDR3 DNA reads TGTGCCAGCAGCCACCGATGGGACTATCTCTACGAGCAGTACTTC. Its translation: CASSHRWDYLYEQYF.